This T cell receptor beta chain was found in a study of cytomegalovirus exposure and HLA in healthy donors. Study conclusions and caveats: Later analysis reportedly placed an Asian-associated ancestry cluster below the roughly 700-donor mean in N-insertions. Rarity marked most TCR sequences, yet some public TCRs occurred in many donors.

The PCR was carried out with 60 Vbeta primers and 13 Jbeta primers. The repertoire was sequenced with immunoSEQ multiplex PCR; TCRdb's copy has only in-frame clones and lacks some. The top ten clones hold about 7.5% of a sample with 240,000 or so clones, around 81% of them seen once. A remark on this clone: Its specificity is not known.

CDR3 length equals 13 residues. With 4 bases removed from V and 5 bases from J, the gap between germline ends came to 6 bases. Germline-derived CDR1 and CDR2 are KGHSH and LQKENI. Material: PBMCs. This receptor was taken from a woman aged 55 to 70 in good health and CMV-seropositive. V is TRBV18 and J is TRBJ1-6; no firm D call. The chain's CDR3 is CASSRADNSPLHF. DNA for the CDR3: TGTGCCAGCTCACGGGCCGATAATTCACCCCTCCACTTT.